The 7 T cell receptor beta chains listed next were all sequenced from one sample in a study of T cells in Graves' hyperthyroidism and ophthalmopathy. The investigators amplified TCR beta CDR3 regions from RNA transcripts. Initially, a first-round RT-PCR of the TCR CDR3 employed the HTBI primer set. MiXCR was run by TCRdb on the multiplex PCR reads, yielding one entry per CDR3 protein. The table records about 350,000 distinct CDR3 sequences, around 15% of them present only once. Sequenced input: blood. The receptors were gathered from a woman aged 60 to 75 with Graves' ophthalmopathy.

There are a few counts of this clonotype. The chain recombines TRBV4-1 with TRBJ2-7; TRBD2 agrees at 11 bases. CDR1 is MGHRA, CDR2 YSYEKL, per germline. The CDR3 is 21 amino acids. V gave up 0 bases and J gave up 3 bases; unmatched junction bases: 19. CDR3 protein: CASSQDSPATTLAGGHYEQYF. The CDR3 bases are TGCGCCAGCAGCCAAGATTCCCCCGCAACAACCCTAGCGGGAGGACACTACGAGCAGTACTTC.

This clonotype was counted at least ten times. The genes are TRBV20-1 and TRBJ2-7, with D perhaps TRBD1 or TRBD2 (5 bases each). The germline gives CDR1 DFQATT, CDR2 SNEGSKA (reference sequence). The CDR3 has 14 residues. The CDR3 region has the DNA TGCAGGGCCCTTGGGACGGAACCCTCCTACGAGCAGTACTTC. As protein: CRALGTEPSYEQYF.

This clonotype was found many times. The chain joins TRBV10-3 to TRBJ2-7; possibly TRBD2 for D (6 bases). Trimming removed 8 bases at V and 5 bases at J, with 16 bases between. Germline CDR1 ENHRY, CDR2 SYGVKD. The CDR3 has 13 residues. CDR3 sequence (DNA): TGTGCCATCTCAAACCGGGAGTGGGACGAGCAGTACTTC. Its protein product is CAISNREWDEQYF.

Ten or more counts support this clonotype. This sequence joins TRBV6-1 and TRBJ2-7; perhaps TRBD1 as D (7 bases). The CDR3 runs 15 residues. In germline, CDR1 is MNHNS, CDR2 SASEGT. V lost 4 bases, J lost 0 bases, and 13 bases lay in between. The CDR3 DNA reads as TGTGCCAGCAGTGCATCAGGGGGGTACTCCTACGAGCAGTACTTC. Translating gives CASSASGGYSYEQYF.

This clonotype was recorded at least ten times. At one end, the junction sequence differs from germline, possibly due to a read error. V usage is TRBV18 and J usage is TRBJ2-3, with D tentatively TRBD2 (5 bases). This CDR3 comprises 16 residues. Germline V gene sequence: CDR1 KGHSH, CDR2 LQKENI. Here the CDR3 DNA reads TGTGCCCGCTCACCACGCCGGACTCTCCCCGCAGATACGCAGTATTTT. This codes for CARSPRRTLPADTQYF.

This clonotype was observed at least ten times. J is TRBJ2-3 and V is TRBV28, with 9 nucleotides matching TRBD2. The CDR3 has 17 residues. The V and J ends lost 5 bases and 0 bases, in that order; junction bases with no gene match: 9. CDR1 and CDR2 from the germline V gene are MDHEN and SYDVKM. CDR3 protein: CASSPAGLASSTDTQYF. CDR3 DNA sequence: TGTGCCAGCAGTCCCGCGGGACTAGCCTCTAGCACAGATACGCAGTATTTT. The full variable domain, with the rest looked up from reference TRBV28 and TRBJ2-3, is DVKVTQSSRYLVKRTGEKVFLECVQDMDHENMFWYRQDPGLGLRLIYFSYDVKMKEKGDIPEGYSVSREKKERFSLILESASTNQTSMYLCASSPAGLASSTDTQYFGPGTRLTVL.

This clonotype was counted at least ten times. The gene calls are TRBV3-1 and TRBJ1-1; TRBD1 aligns across 8 bases. This CDR3 spans 15 amino acids. V lost 2 bases, J lost 5 bases, and 7 bases stayed unmatched. Germline V gives CDR1 LGHDT, CDR2 YNNKEL (reference sequence). The CDR3 protein is CASSQRQGRGTEAFF. The CDR3 coding sequence is TGTGCCAGCAGCCAAAGACAGGGGAGGGGAACTGAAGCTTTCTTT.